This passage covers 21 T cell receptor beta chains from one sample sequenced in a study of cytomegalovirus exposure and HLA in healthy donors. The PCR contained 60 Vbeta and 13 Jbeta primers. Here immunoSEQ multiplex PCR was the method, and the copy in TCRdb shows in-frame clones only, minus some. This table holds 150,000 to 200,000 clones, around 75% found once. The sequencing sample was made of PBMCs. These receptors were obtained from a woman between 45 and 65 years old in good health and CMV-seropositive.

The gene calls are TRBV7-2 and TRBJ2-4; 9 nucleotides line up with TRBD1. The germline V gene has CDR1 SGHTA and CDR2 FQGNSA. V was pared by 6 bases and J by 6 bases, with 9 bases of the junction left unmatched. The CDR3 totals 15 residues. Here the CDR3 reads CASRLSQGAGNIQYF. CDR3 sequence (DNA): TGTGCCAGCAGGTTATCACAGGGGGCGGGAAACATTCAGTACTTC.

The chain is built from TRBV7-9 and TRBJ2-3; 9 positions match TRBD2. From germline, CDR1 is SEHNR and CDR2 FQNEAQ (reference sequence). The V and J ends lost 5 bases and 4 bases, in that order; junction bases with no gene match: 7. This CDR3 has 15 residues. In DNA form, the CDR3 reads TGTGCCAGCAGCAATCGCGGGGGGGGCTCAGATACGCAGTATTTT. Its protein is CASSNRGGGSDTQYF.

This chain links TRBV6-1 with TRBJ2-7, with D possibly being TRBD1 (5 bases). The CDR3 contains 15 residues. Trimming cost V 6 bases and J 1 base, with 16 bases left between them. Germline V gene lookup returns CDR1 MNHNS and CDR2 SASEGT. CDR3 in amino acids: CASSLFRTISYEQYF. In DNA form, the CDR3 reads TGTGCCAGCAGCCTGTTCCGGACAATATCCTACGAGCAGTACTTC.

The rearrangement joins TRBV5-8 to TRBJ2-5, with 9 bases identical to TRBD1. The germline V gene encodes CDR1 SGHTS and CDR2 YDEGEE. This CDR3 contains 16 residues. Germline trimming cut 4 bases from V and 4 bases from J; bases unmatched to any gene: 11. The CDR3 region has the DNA TGTGCCAGCAGCACCTCCGGGACAGGGCTGGGAGAGACCCAGTACTTC. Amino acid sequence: CASSTSGTGLGETQYF.

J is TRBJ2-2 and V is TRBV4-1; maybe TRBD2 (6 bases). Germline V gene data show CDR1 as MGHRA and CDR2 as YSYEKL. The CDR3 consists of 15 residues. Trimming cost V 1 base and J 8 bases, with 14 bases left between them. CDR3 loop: CASSQASGEFGELFF. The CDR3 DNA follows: TGCGCCAGCAGCCAAGCCTCGGGGGAGTTTGGGGAGCTGTTTTTT.

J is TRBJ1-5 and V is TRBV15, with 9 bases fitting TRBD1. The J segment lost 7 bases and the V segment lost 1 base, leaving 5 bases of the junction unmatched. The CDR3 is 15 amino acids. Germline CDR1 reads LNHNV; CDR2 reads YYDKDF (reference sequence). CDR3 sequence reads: CATSRGTGGVQPQHF. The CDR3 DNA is TGTGCCACCAGCAGAGGTACAGGGGGCGTACAGCCCCAGCATTTT.

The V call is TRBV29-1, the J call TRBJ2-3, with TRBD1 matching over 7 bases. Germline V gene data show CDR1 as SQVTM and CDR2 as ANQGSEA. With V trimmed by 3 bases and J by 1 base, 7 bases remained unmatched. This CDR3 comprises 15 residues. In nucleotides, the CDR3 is TGCAGCGTTGAGTCTCAAGGGACAGGCACAGATACGCAGTATTTT. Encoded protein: CSVESQGTGTDTQYF.

The CDR3 spells CASSLEFPGVEAFF. The CDR3 DNA sequence: TGCGCCAGCAGCTTGGAGTTCCCGGGGGTCGAAGCTTTCTTT. The V call is TRBV5-1, the J call TRBJ1-1; weak D call: TRBD1 (5 bases). V lost 0 bases, J lost 8 bases, and 14 bases lay in between. CDR1 and CDR2 from the germline V gene are SGHRS and YFSETQ. The CDR3 has 14 amino acids.

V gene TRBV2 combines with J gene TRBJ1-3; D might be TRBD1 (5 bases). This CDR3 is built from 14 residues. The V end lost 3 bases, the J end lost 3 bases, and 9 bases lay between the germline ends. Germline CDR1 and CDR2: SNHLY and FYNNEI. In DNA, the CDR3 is TGTGCCAGCAGTGAGCTACAGGTTGGAAACACCATATATTTT. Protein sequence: CASSELQVGNTIYF.

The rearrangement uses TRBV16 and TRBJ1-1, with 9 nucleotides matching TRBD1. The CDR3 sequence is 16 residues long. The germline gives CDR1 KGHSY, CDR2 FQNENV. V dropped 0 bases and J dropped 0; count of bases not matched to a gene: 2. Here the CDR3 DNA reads TGTGCCAGCAGCCAATCCCGGACAGGGGTGAACACTGAAGCTTTCTTT. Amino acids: CASSQSRTGVNTEAFF.

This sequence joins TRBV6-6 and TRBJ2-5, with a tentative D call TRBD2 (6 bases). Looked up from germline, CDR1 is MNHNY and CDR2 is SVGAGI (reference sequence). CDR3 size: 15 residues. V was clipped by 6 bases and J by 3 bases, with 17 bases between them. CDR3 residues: CASRSWGSSEETQYF. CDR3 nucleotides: TGTGCCAGCAGGTCCTGGGGGTCTAGCGAAGAGACCCAGTACTTC.

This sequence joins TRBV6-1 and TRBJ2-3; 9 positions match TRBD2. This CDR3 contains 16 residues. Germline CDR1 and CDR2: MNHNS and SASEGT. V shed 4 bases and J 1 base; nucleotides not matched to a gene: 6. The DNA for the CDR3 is TGTGCCAGCAGTGCAGCTAGCGGGGAGGGCACAGATACGCAGTATTTT. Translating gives CASSAASGEGTDTQYF.

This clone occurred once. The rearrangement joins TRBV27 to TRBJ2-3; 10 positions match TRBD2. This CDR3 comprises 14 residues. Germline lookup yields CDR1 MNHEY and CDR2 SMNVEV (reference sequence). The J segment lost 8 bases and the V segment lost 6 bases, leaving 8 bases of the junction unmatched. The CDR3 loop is CASRSSGGQGTQYF. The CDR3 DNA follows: TGTGCCAGCAGAAGTAGCGGGGGGCAAGGTACGCAGTATTTT.

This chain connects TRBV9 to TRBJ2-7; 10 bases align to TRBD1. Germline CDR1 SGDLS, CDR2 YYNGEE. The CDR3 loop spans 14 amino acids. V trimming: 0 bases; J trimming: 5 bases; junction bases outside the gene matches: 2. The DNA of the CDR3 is TGTGCCAGCAGCGTAGACGGGACAGGGGACGAGCAGTACTTC. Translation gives CASSVDGTGDEQYF.

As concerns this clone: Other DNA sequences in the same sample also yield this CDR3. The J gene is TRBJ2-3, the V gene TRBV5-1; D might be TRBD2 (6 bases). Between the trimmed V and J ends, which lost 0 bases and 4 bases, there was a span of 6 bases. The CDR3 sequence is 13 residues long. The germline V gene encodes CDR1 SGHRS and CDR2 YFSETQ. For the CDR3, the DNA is TGCGCCAGCAGCTTGGGGGGGGCAGATACGCAGTATTTT. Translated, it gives CASSLGGADTQYF.

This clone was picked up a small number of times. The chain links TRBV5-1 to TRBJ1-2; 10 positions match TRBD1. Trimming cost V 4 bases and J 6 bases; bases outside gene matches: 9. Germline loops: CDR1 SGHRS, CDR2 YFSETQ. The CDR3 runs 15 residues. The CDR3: CASSVGTGVSNGYTF. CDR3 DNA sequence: TGCGCCAGCAGCGTTGGGACAGGGGTCTCGAATGGCTACACCTTC.

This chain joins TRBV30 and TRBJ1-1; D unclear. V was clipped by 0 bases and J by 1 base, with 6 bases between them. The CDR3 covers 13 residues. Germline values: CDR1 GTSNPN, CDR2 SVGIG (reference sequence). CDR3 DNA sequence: TGTGCCTGGAGTGTACTCCCGAACACTGAAGCTTTCTTT. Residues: CAWSVLPNTEAFF.

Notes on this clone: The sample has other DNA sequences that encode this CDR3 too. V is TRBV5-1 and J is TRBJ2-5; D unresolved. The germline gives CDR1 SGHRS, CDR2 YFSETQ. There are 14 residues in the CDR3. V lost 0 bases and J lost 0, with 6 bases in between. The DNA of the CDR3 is TGCGCCAGCAGCTTGGGGCAGTACCAAGAGACCCAGTACTTC. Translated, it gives CASSLGQYQETQYF.

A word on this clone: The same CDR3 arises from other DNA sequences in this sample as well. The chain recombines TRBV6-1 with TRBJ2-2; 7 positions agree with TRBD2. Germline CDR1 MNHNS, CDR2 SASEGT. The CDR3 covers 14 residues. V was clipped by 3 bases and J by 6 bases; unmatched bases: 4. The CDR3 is CASSERLAAGELFF. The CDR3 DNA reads TGTGCCAGCAGTGAGCGACTAGCTGCCGGGGAGCTGTTTTTT.

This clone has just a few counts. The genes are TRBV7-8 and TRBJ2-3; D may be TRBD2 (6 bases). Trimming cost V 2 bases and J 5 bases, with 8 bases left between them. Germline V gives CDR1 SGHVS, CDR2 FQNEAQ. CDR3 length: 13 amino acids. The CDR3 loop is CASSLFSGDTQYF. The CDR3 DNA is TGTGCCAGCAGCTTATTTAGCGGAGATACGCAGTATTTT.

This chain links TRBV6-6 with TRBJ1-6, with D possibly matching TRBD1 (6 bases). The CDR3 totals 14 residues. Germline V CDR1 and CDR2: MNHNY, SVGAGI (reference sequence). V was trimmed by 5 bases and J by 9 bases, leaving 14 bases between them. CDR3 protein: CASSTGKGGSPLHF. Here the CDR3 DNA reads TGTGCCAGCAGTACAGGGAAAGGGGGTTCACCCCTCCACTTT.